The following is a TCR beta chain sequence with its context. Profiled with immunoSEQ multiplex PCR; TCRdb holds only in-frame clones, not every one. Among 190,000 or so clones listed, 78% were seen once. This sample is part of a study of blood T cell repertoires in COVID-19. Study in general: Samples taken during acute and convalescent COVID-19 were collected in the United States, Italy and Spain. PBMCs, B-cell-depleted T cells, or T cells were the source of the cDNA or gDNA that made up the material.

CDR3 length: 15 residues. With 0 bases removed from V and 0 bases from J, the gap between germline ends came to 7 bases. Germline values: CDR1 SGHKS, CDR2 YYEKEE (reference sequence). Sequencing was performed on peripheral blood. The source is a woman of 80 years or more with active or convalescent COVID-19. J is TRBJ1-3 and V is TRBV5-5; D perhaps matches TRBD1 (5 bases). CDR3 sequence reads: CASSLGQSSGNTIYF. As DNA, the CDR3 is TGTGCCAGCAGCTTGGGACAGAGCTCTGGAAACACCATATATTTT.